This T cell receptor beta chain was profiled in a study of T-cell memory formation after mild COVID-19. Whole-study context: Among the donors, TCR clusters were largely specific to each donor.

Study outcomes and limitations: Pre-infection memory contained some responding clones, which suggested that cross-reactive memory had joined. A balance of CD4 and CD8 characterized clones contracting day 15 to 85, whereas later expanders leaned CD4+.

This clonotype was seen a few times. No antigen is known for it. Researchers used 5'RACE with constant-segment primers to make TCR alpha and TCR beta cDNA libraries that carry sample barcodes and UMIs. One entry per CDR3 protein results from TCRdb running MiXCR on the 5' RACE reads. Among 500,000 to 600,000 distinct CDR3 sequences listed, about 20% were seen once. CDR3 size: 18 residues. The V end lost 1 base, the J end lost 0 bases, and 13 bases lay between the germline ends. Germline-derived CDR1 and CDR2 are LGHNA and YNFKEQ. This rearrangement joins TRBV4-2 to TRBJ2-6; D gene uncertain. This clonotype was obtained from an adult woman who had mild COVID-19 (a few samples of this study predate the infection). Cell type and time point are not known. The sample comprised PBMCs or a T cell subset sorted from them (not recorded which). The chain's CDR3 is CASSQGGTVSSGANVLTF. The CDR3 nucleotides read TGTGCCAGCAGCCAAGGGGGTACAGTCAGCTCTGGGGCCAACGTCCTGACTTTC.